This T cell receptor beta chain is drawn from a study of T cell responses to AZD1222 COVID-19 vaccine. Regarding the study as a whole: A rise in Spike-specific TCR breadth and depth followed two AZD1222 doses. Unmutated variant regions are reportedly targeted by nearly half of spike-specific TCRs. Donors were mostly white British, more females; clonal diversity possibly underestimated. No repertoire was sampled before or during the peak T cell response, only after it.

For this clone: Its antigen is still unknown.

Some clones are missing from TCRdb's copy, which holds only in-frame ones; the method was immunoSEQ multiplex PCR. The sample includes more than 150,000 clones, around 87% of them seen just once. Germline CDR1 and CDR2: GTSNPN and SVGIG (reference sequence). The CDR3 length is 14 residues. Trimming took 2 bases from V and 4 from J, leaving 12 bases between them. The J gene is TRBJ1-5, the V gene TRBV30; weak D call: TRBD1 (5 bases). The source is an adult in good health. The input for sequencing was peripheral blood, taken on day 0 of MenACWY control vaccination. The CDR3 here is CAWSQQGRNQPQHF. DNA of the CDR3: TGTGCCTGGAGTCAGCAGGGACGAAATCAGCCCCAGCATTTT. Full variable domain (rest looked up from reference TRBV30 and TRBJ1-5): SQTIHQWPATLVQPVGSPLSLECTVEGTSNPNLYWYRQAAGRGLQLLFYSVGIGQISSEVPQNLSASRPQDRQFILSSKKLLLSDSGFYLCAWSQQGRNQPQHFGDGTRLSIL.